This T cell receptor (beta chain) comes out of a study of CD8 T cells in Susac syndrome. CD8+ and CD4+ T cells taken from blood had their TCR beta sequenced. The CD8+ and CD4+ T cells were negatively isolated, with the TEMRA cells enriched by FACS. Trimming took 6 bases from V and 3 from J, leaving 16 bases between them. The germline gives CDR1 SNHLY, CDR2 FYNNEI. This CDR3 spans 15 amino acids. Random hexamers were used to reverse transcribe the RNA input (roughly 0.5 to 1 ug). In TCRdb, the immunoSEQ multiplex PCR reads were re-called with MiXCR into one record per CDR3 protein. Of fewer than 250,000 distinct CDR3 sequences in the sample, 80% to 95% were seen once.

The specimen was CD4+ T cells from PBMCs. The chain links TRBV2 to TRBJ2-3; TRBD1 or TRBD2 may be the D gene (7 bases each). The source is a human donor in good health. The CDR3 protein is CASRTQGGRTDTQYF. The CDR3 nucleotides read TGTGCCAGCAGGACCCAGGGGGGGCGAACAGATACGCAGTATTTT.